The 18 T cell receptor beta chains below were found in one sample sequenced in a study of breast tumors, draining lymph nodes, adjacent tissues. TCRdb passed the multiplex PCR reads through MiXCR, listing each CDR3 protein once. The repertoire holds 66,000 or so distinct CDR3 sequences, with around two fifths as singletons. Sequencing was done on a sample of breast tumor tissue. These receptor sequences come from a female donor with breast cancer. Some clones in this sample may be carry-over from other donors' samples.

Regarding this clonotype: Likely a read error: the CDR3 ends without its conserved phenylalanine or tryptophan. This chain links TRBV4-1 with TRBJ2-3; 11 positions agree with TRBD2. V shed 0 bases, J shed 9 bases, and the junction held 11 bases outside the gene matches. CDR1 and CDR2 (germline): MGHRA, YSYEKL. This CDR3 contains 17 residues. CDR3 amino acids: CASSQDRLAGGASTQYL. The CDR3 DNA reads as TGCGCCAGCAGCCAAGATCGGCTAGCGGGGGGAGCAAGCACGCAGTATCTT.

This clonotype was counted ten times or more. One junction end does not reproduce the germline sequence, and a read error may be involved. This rearrangement joins TRBV20-1 to TRBJ2-5; D not resolved. Germline CDR1 reads DFQATT; CDR2 reads SNEGSKA (reference sequence). The CDR3 covers 11 residues. CDR3 region: CSAPAQETQSF. The CDR3 DNA reads as TGCAGTGCTCCTGCCCAAGAGACCCAGTCCTTC.

This clonotype came up many times. CDR3 region: CASTLSGPYNEQFF. CDR3 bases: TGTGCCAGCACCCTTAGCGGGCCCTACAATGAGCAGTTCTTC. V is TRBV12-3 or TRBV12-4 and J is TRBJ2-1; 7 nucleotides match TRBD2. The junction had 5 bases not matched to a gene; V was cut back by 7 bases and J by 2 bases. The CDR3 is made up of 14 amino acids.

This clonotype appeared many times. The chain joins TRBV20-1 to TRBJ2-1; unclear D gene. CDR1 and CDR2 from the germline V gene are DFQATT and SNEGSKA (reference sequence). V gave up 5 bases and J gave up 4 bases, with 18 bases separating them. The CDR3 extends over 15 amino acids. The CDR3 nucleotides read TGCAGTGCTGTTGCTTGGCCCGACCGATACAATGAGCAGTTCTTC. This codes for CSAVAWPDRYNEQFF.

This clonotype has only one observation. The chain combines TRBV19 with TRBJ2-1; D tentatively reads TRBD1 or TRBD2 (5 bases each). CDR1 and CDR2 from the germline V gene are LNHDA and SQIVND (reference sequence). CDR3 length equals 16 residues. V was clipped by 5 bases and J by 1 base, with 15 bases between them. The CDR3 loop reads CASSLGWGRSYNEQFF. The CDR3 DNA follows: TGTGCCAGTAGTCTAGGTTGGGGGAGATCCTACAATGAGCAGTTCTTC. Complete variable domain (other parts from reference TRBV19 and TRBJ2-1): DGGITQSPKYLFRKEGQNVTLSCEQNLNHDAMYWYRQDPGQGLRLIYYSQIVNDFQKGDIAEGYSVSREKKESFPLTVTSAQKNPTAFYLCASSLGWGRSYNEQFFGPGTRLTVL.

To note about this clonotype: A much larger clone differs by one base, so this may be a read error. This is likely a read error, given that the CDR3 carries no conserved phenylalanine or tryptophan at its end. Because the CDR3's place on the DNA is in doubt, the DNA is left out and the CDR3 is given as listed by TCRdb. V and J are TRBV9 and TRBJ2-5. Per the germline V gene, CDR1 is SGDLS and CDR2 is YYNGEE. With termini counted, the CDR3 has 14 amino acids. This chain's CDR3 is CASSVGWETETQSS.

The chain is built from TRBV20-1 and TRBJ1-3; D is ambiguous. This CDR3 spans 10 amino acids. In germline, CDR1 is DFQATT, CDR2 SNEGSKA (reference sequence). V was trimmed by 4 bases and J by 8 bases, leaving 6 bases between them. The CDR3 sequence: CSATRDTIYF. CDR3 sequence (DNA): TGCAGTGCTACTCGGGACACCATATATTTT.

This clonotype appeared many times. The chain is built from TRBV20-1 and TRBJ1-2; possible D gene TRBD1, 5 bases. Germline values: CDR1 DFQATT, CDR2 SNEGSKA (reference sequence). The CDR3 sequence is 12 residues long. Between the trimmed V and J ends, which lost 0 bases and 7 bases, there was a span of 9 bases. The CDR3: CSARDRGSGYTF. Here the CDR3 DNA reads TGCAGTGCTAGAGATCGGGGGTCTGGCTACACCTTC.

This clonotype was seen at least ten times. This chain links TRBV10-3 with TRBJ2-1, with D possibly TRBD1 on 6 matching bases. V shed 0 bases and J shed 7 bases, with 10 bases lying between them. Per germline, CDR1 ENHRY and CDR2 SYGVKD. There are 14 residues in the CDR3. Here the CDR3 reads CAISESPRGNEQFF. The DNA for the CDR3 is TGTGCCATCAGTGAGTCGCCTAGGGGGAATGAGCAGTTCTTC.

This clonotype was seen ten or more times. J is TRBJ1-1 and V is TRBV20-1; 7 bases are shared with TRBD1. Germline lookup yields CDR1 DFQATT and CDR2 SNEGSKA (reference sequence). The CDR3 sequence is 13 residues long. Trimming at V came to 5 bases and at J to 4 bases, leaving 7 bases not matched to a gene. CDR3: CSAGETGFTEAFF. The DNA of the CDR3 is TGCAGTGCTGGCGAGACAGGGTTCACTGAAGCTTTCTTT.

In the case of this clonotype: A much larger clone lies one base from this, so it may be a read error. This chain links TRBV11-3 with TRBJ2-7, with D perhaps matching TRBD1 or TRBD2 (5 bases each). V gave up 1 base and J gave up 6 bases, with 10 bases separating them. CDR3 length equals 13 residues. In germline, CDR1 is SGHNT, CDR2 YENEEA. DNA of the CDR3: TGTGCCAGCAGCTTAGGAGGGGTTTCCGAGCAGTACTTC. This codes for CASSLGGVSEQYF.

There are many counts of this clonotype. Possible read error: a much larger clone is one base away. The J gene is TRBJ1-4, the V gene TRBV5-1; D unresolved. CDR3 length: 13 residues. The germline V gene encodes CDR1 SGHRS and CDR2 YFSETQ. DNA for the CDR3: TGCGCCAGCAGCCCGACGGGTAATGAAAACCTGTTTTTT. Encoded protein: CASSPTGNENLFF.

The sample holds many counts of this clonotype. The chain links TRBV20-1 to TRBJ2-1, with TRBD1 matching 9 bases. This CDR3 is built from 15 residues. Germline trimming cut 6 bases from V and 6 bases from J; bases unmatched to any gene: 12. Germline assignment: CDR1 DFQATT and CDR2 SNEGSKA (reference sequence). CDR3 loop: CSAGGTGLVVNEQFF. The CDR3 DNA reads TGCAGTGCAGGGGGGACAGGGTTAGTAGTCAATGAGCAGTTCTTC.

Ten or more counts support this clonotype. The rearrangement links TRBV4-2 to TRBJ2-2, with TRBD2 matching 12 bases. This CDR3 is 17 amino acids long. CDR1 LGHNA and CDR2 YNFKEQ come from the germline V gene. V gave up 3 bases and J gave up 2 bases; unmatched junction bases: 4. The CDR3 coding sequence is TGTGCCAGCAGCCACGGACTAGCGGGGACAAACACCGGGGAGCTGTTTTTT. This encodes CASSHGLAGTNTGELFF.

To note about this clonotype: The conserved final phenylalanine or tryptophan is absent from the CDR3, which likely points to a read error. The CDR3 region has the DNA TGTGCCACCGAACCGACTAGCGGGTCCTACGAGCAGTACCTC. This sequence encodes CATEPTSGSYEQYL. The J gene is TRBJ2-7, the V gene TRBV6-4; 10 nucleotides align to TRBD2. V lost 10 bases to trimming and J lost 1 base; unmatched junction nucleotides: 7. Germline lookup yields CDR1 MRHNA and CDR2 SNTAGT. CDR3 size: 14 residues.

This clonotype was picked up many times. The CDR3 reads CASSEDAGGNYGYTF. DNA of the CDR3: TGTGCCAGCAGCGAAGATGCAGGGGGCAACTATGGCTACACCTTC. This chain connects TRBV6-4 to TRBJ1-2; TRBD1 matches at 8 bases. Unmatched junction bases numbered 8, after V lost 6 bases and J lost 2 bases. CDR3 length: 15 amino acids. Germline assignment: CDR1 MRHNA and CDR2 SNTAGT.

In its sample, this clonotype was seen once. The chain recombines TRBV7-8 with TRBJ1-4, with a possible D match to TRBD1 (5 bases). The CDR3 spans 14 residues. V was cut by 2 bases and J by 3 bases, with 7 bases left in between. The V gene's germline CDR1 is SGHVS and CDR2 FQNEAQ. The CDR3 DNA sequence: TGTGCCAGCAGCTTAAGACAGCCTAATGAAAAACTGTTTTTT. Protein sequence: CASSLRQPNEKLFF.

This clonotype was seen repeatedly, ten times or more. The J gene is TRBJ2-1, the V gene TRBV4-2; 9 nucleotides agree with TRBD2. The V and J ends lost 1 base and 5 bases, in that order; junction bases with no gene match: 6. The CDR3 loop spans 16 amino acids. Germline CDR1 reads LGHNA; CDR2 reads YNFKEQ. The CDR3 spells CASSQGGLAGHNEQFF. The CDR3 DNA is TGTGCCAGCAGCCAAGGAGGTCTAGCGGGGCACAATGAGCAGTTCTTC.